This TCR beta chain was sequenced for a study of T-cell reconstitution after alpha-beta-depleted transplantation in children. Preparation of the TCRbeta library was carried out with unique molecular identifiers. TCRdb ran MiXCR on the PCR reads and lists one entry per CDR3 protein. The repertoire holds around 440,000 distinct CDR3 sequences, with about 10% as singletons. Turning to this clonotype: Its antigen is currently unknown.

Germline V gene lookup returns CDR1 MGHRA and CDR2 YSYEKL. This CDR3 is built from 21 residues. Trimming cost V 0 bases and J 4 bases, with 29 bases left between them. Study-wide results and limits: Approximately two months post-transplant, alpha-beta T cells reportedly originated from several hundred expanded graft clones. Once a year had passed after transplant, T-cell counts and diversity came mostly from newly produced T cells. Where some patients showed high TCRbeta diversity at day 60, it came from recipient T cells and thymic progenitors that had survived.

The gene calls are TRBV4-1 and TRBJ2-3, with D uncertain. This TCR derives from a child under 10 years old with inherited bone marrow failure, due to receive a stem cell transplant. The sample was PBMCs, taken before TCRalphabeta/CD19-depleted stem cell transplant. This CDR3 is CASSQDRLLEQAHNRADTQYF. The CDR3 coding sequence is TGCGCCAGCAGCCAAGATCGGTTACTGGAGCAGGCACACAATAGAGCAGATACGCAGTATTTT.